This TCR beta chain was recorded in a study of T cells in Graves' hyperthyroidism and ophthalmopathy. Whole-study context: Peripheral blood draws took place at initial diagnosis, ahead of any treatment.

This clonotype was seen many times. The germline V gene has CDR1 MNHNS and CDR2 SASEGT. The CDR3 extends over 15 amino acids. J lost 2 bases, V lost 5 bases, and 6 bases had no gene match. Template material for amplifying TCR beta CDR3 regions consisted of RNA transcripts. Using the HTBI primer set, a first-round RT-PCR was run on the TCR CDR3. TCRdb re-derived calls from the multiplex PCR reads in MiXCR, one entry per CDR3 protein. The table has hundreds of thousands of distinct CDR3 sequences, less than 25% seen once. Specimen: blood. The receptor was isolated from a man aged 30-40 years with Graves' ophthalmopathy. The V gene is TRBV6-1, the J gene TRBJ1-5, with 7 bases matching TRBD1. As DNA, the CDR3 is TGTGCCAGCAGTTTAACTACAGGGGGCAATCAGCCCCAGCATTTT. This encodes CASSLTTGGNQPQHF.